Here is one TCR beta chain with its context. This specimen belongs to a study of T cell repertoires in cytomegalovirus infection. The J segment lost 5 bases and the V segment lost 1 base, leaving 5 bases of the junction unmatched. This CDR3 is 15 amino acids long. Germline-derived CDR1 and CDR2 are SGHTA and FQGNSA. TCRdb recomputed calls from the reads with MiXCR, one row per CDR3 protein. This table holds 350,000 to 450,000 distinct CDR3 sequences, 15% to 20% found once. V usage is TRBV7-2 and J usage is TRBJ2-3; TRBD2 matches at 8 bases. The clonotype was recovered from a human donor in good health (CMV status not recorded). Some clones in this sample may be carry-over from other donors' samples. What was sequenced was PBMCs. CDR3 coding DNA: TGTGCCAGCAGCTTAGACGGGAGGGGCGGAGATACGCAGTATTTT. It yields the protein CASSLDGRGGDTQYF.